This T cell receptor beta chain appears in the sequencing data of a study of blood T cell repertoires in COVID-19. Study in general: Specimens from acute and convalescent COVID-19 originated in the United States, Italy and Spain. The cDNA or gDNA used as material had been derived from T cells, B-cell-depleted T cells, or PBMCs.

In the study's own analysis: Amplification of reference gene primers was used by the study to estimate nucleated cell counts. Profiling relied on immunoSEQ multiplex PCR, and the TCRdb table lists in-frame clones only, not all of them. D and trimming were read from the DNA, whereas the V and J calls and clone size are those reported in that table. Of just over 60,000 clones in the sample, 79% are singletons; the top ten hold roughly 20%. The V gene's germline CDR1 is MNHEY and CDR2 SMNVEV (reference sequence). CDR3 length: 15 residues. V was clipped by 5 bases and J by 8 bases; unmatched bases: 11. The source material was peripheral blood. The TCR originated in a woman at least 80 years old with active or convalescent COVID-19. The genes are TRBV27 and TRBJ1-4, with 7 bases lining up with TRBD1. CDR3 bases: TGTGCCAGCAGTCCAATTAACAGGGGTGGCGAAAAACTGTTTTTT. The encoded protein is CASSPINRGGEKLFF.